This passage covers 18 T cell receptor beta chains from one sample sequenced in a study of T cell changes during pregnancy in multiple sclerosis. The table came from immunoSEQ multiplex PCR; TCRdb's copy has only in-frame clones and leaves some out. The repertoire holds 50,000 to 55,000 clones, with around 90% as singletons. Sequenced material: CD4+ T cells from peripheral blood mononuclear cells, taken in the third trimester of pregnancy. The receptors come from a female donor with multiple sclerosis, enrolled in a pregnancy study.

V and J are TRBV2 and TRBJ1-1; possible D gene TRBD1, 6 bases. Germline V CDR1 and CDR2: SNHLY, FYNNEI. The ends were cut back, 9 bases at V and 3 bases at J, with 23 bases in the middle. This CDR3 comprises 16 residues. CDR3 bases: TGTGCCAGTAAGACATGGTACAGGGAGGGGGACACTGAAGCTTTCTTT. It specifies CASKTWYREGDTEAFF.

The chain couples TRBV28 to TRBJ2-3; 14 nucleotides agree with TRBD2. CDR1 is MDHEN, CDR2 SYDVKM, per germline. After removal of 5 bases from V and 2 bases from J, the junction contained 3 bases not matched to a gene. The CDR3 extends over 16 amino acids. The CDR3 sequence: CASSRTSGGYTDTQYF. Here the CDR3 DNA reads TGTGCCAGCAGTAGGACTAGCGGGGGGTACACAGATACGCAGTATTTT.

This chain uses TRBV7-9 with TRBJ2-1; no definite D call. This CDR3 has 15 amino acids. Germline loops: CDR1 SEHNR, CDR2 FQNEAQ (reference sequence). The V end lost 0 bases, the J end lost 5 bases, and 11 bases lay between the germline ends. This CDR3 is CASSLAGANHNEQFF. DNA of the CDR3: TGTGCCAGCAGCTTAGCAGGAGCCAACCACAATGAGCAGTTCTTC. The full variable domain, in which reference TRBV7-9 and TRBJ2-1 provide the parts outside the CDR3, is DTGVSQNPRHKITKRGQNVTFRCDPISEHNRLYWYRQTLGQGPEFLTYFQNEAQLEKSRLLSDRFSAERPKGSFSTLEIQRTEQGDSAMYLCASSLAGANHNEQFFGPGTRLTVL.

The rearrangement uses TRBV5-4 and TRBJ2-3; TRBD2 aligns across 8 bases. CDR3 length: 16 amino acids. Losses at the gene ends were 4 bases for V and 0 bases for J; bases not matched to a gene: 7. Germline assignment: CDR1 SGHNT and CDR2 YYREEE (reference sequence). The CDR3 DNA is TGTGCCAGCAGCCGGGGGGGGCCCGTGAGCACAGATACGCAGTATTTT. Its protein product is CASSRGGPVSTDTQYF.

This chain joins TRBV10-2 and TRBJ2-1; TRBD1 matches 8 bases. Germline-derived CDR1 and CDR2 are WSHSY and SAAADI. The junction had 17 bases not matched to a gene; V was cut back by 7 bases and J by 9 bases. CDR3 length equals 16 residues. CDR3 in amino acids: CASNEATGVMRGEQFF. For the CDR3, the DNA is TGCGCCAGCAACGAGGCGACAGGGGTAATGCGTGGTGAGCAGTTCTTC.

The rearrangement joins TRBV27 to TRBJ2-7; 7 bases match TRBD1. Germline V gene sequence: CDR1 MNHEY, CDR2 SMNVEV (reference sequence). V lost 7 bases to trimming and J lost 0 bases; unmatched junction nucleotides: 3. This CDR3 comprises 13 residues. The DNA for the CDR3 is TGTGCCAGCATAGGGGGCCCCTCCTACGAGCAGTACTTC. The encoded protein is CASIGGPSYEQYF.

This chain uses TRBV19 with TRBJ2-7; 11 nucleotides match TRBD2. The CDR3 loop spans 15 amino acids. The V and J ends lost 5 bases and 0 bases, in that order; junction bases with no gene match: 3. The germline V gene has CDR1 LNHDA and CDR2 SQIVND (reference sequence). CDR3 nucleotide sequence: TGTGCCAGTAGTGTCGGGACTAGCGGCTCCTACGAGCAGTACTTC. This encodes CASSVGTSGSYEQYF.

This CDR3 reads CASSSGGAGELFF. In DNA form, the CDR3 reads TGTGCCAGCAGCTCTGGAGGGGCCGGGGAGCTGTTTTTT. This rearrangement joins TRBV4-2 to TRBJ2-2; the D gene is possibly TRBD2 (6 bases). The CDR3 runs 13 residues. Germline values: CDR1 LGHNA, CDR2 YNFKEQ. The V end was cut by 5 bases, the J end by 6 bases, with 10 bases between.

The genes are TRBV5-4 and TRBJ1-1; TRBD1 matches at 8 bases. With V trimmed by 4 bases and J by 1 base, 6 bases remained unmatched. The CDR3 is made up of 15 amino acids. Germline CDR1 and CDR2: SGHNT and YYREEE (reference sequence). The CDR3 reads CASSTKTGENTEAFF. Written as DNA, the CDR3 is TGTGCCAGCAGCACTAAGACAGGGGAGAACACTGAAGCTTTCTTT.

The chain carries TRBV4-2 and TRBJ2-7; TRBD1 agrees at 9 bases. Germline V CDR1 and CDR2: LGHNA, YNFKEQ. V lost 4 bases to trimming and J lost 9 bases; unmatched junction nucleotides: 13. CDR3 length: 15 residues. The CDR3: CASSLRDRDARGQYF. CDR3 DNA sequence: TGTGCCAGCAGCCTCCGGGACAGGGATGCGCGGGGGCAGTACTTC.

This clone was observed once. This chain joins TRBV2 and TRBJ1-4, with a weak D call TRBD1 (5 bases). V was shortened by 6 bases and J by 7 bases, with 12 bases between the two germline ends. CDR1 is SNHLY and CDR2 is FYNNEI in the germline V gene. The CDR3 contains 13 residues. CDR3 loop: CASRSGRGEKLFF. Here the CDR3 DNA reads TGTGCCAGCAGGTCAGGGAGGGGTGAAAAACTGTTTTTT.

The chain is built from TRBV11-2 and TRBJ2-7, with D unclear. The V gene's germline CDR1 is SGHAT and CDR2 FQNNGV. The CDR3 extends over 14 amino acids. The ends were cut back, 1 base at V and 2 bases at J, with 9 bases in the middle. This CDR3 is CASSLGRGPYEQYF. CDR3 coding DNA: TGTGCCAGCAGCTTAGGGAGAGGCCCCTACGAGCAGTACTTC.

The J gene is TRBJ2-7, the V gene TRBV7-3; 7 bases are shared with TRBD2. The junction had 4 bases not matched to a gene; V was cut back by 0 bases and J by 2 bases. Germline V lookup: CDR1 SGHTA, CDR2 FQGTGA. This CDR3 contains 15 residues. The CDR3 region is CASSLTGGVPYEQYF. Written as DNA, the CDR3 is TGTGCCAGCAGCTTAACGGGGGGGGTTCCCTACGAGCAGTACTTC.

This sequence joins TRBV4-2 and TRBJ2-1; TRBD2 matches 11 bases. Germline CDR1 reads LGHNA; CDR2 reads YNFKEQ. The CDR3 extends over 17 amino acids. V was clipped by 5 bases and J by 1 base; unmatched bases: 7. The CDR3 loop is CASSTISGGASYNEQFF. In DNA, the CDR3 is TGTGCCAGCAGCACTATTAGCGGGGGGGCGTCCTACAATGAGCAGTTCTTC.

The count of this clone is one. The chain couples TRBV11-2 to TRBJ2-6, with D perhaps TRBD1 (5 bases). CDR1 SGHAT and CDR2 FQNNGV come from the germline V gene. The V end lost 4 bases, the J end lost 2 bases, and 9 bases lay between the germline ends. This CDR3 is 15 amino acids long. CDR3 sequence reads: CASSSQGPGANVLTF. As DNA, the CDR3 is TGTGCCAGCAGCTCCCAGGGCCCTGGGGCCAACGTCCTGACTTTC.

V gene TRBV5-1 combines with J gene TRBJ1-1; maybe TRBD1 (6 bases). Between the trimmed V and J ends, which lost 5 bases and 0 bases, there was a span of 11 bases. Germline V gene sequence: CDR1 SGHRS, CDR2 YFSETQ. The CDR3 length is 14 residues. The CDR3 nucleotides are TGCGCCAGCAGGCAGGGGCTCATGAACACTGAAGCTTTCTTT. Encoded protein: CASRQGLMNTEAFF.

This clone appeared a single time. The rearrangement uses TRBV10-3 and TRBJ1-1, with 7 nucleotides matching TRBD1. CDR1 is ENHRY, CDR2 SYGVKD, per germline. V lost 6 bases, J lost 7 bases, and 8 bases stayed unmatched. The CDR3 length is 13 residues. The CDR3: CAISERDSNEAFF. The CDR3 DNA reads as TGTGCCATCAGCGAGCGGGACAGTAATGAAGCTTTCTTT.

The chain links TRBV5-5 to TRBJ1-3; D unresolved. The germline V and J ends were trimmed by 5 bases and 4 bases, with 7 bases remaining between them. The CDR3 consists of 12 residues. CDR1 is SGHKS and CDR2 is YYEKEE in the germline V gene (reference sequence). The CDR3 reads CASSLGGNTIYF. The CDR3 DNA reads as TGTGCCAGCAGTCTTGGCGGAAACACCATATATTTT.